This T cell receptor beta chain was captured in a study of OX40 agonist ivuxolimab in advanced cancers. The study in broad terms: Ivuxolimab was a fully human IgG2 agonistic monoclonal antibody targeting the costimulatory receptor OX40 (CD134). Intravenous ivuxolimab was administered to patients every 2 weeks at six dose levels: 0.01, 0.1, 0.3, 1.5, 3 and 10 mg/kg. Of the roughly 54 dose-escalation patients, hepatocellular carcinoma was present in roughly 19, melanoma in roughly 15, renal cell carcinoma in 9 and head and neck cancer in 9. The dose-escalation cohort was about 83% male with a mean age of roughly 62 years, ranging from roughly 23 to 90. Prior anti-PD-1, anti-PD-L1 or anti-CTLA-4 therapy was permitted, and checkpoint inhibitors had been received by about 36% of dose-escalation patients. Three dose-escalation patients achieved partial responses, one with hepatocellular carcinoma and two with cutaneous melanoma. The purpose of peripheral TCRbeta sequencing was to test whether ivuxolimab changed TCR sequence diversity and led to clonal T-cell expansion. The monotherapy dose-escalation portion (N = 52 patients) of the phase I ivuxolimab trial is reported in the paper.

Genomic DNA was extracted from sorted cells for sequencing of the TCRbeta CDR3 region. The immunoSEQ Assay was used for sequencing of TCRbeta CDR3 regions. TCRdb mirrors the immuneACCESS table, restricted to in-frame sequences. Some clones are absent from its copies; in checked studies, under half trace to an unresolved V gene, and the reason for the others is unknown. In all, the sample holds over 55,000 clones, and about nine tenths of those were seen once. The ten largest make up about 2% of the sample. Trimming costs V 2 bases and J 2 bases, and their ends lie 16 bases apart. CDR1 and CDR2 were assigned from the germline V gene as MNHNS and SASEGT. The CDR3, cysteine through phenylalanine, is 16 amino acids long. Only the CDR3 portion is preserved as DNA: 48 bases, with reading frame beginning at the first base. Concerning this clone itself: The target of this receptor is not known. The input lacks base qualities; no much larger clone sits a single base away.

Patients with autoimmune disease history or receiving systemic immunosuppression were excluded from the trial. Peripheral blood for TCR sequencing was collected from all dose cohorts at baseline, on cycle 4 day 1, and on cycle 7 day 1. The samples were drawn from a first-in-human, open-label, multicenter phase I dose-escalation trial of ivuxolimab. Adults with locally advanced or metastatic head and neck squamous cell, hepatocellular, melanoma or renal cell carcinoma were enrolled in the trial. CD4+ and CD8+ T cells were sorted separately from peripheral blood before TCR sequencing. Broader findings and caveats from the paper: The antigen specificity of the peripheral T cells that underwent clonal expansion was not determined. On average, CD8+ T cells showed more expanded clones than CD4+ T cells after ivuxolimab. In the 0.1-3.0 mg/kg groups, partial responders were among the patients with the lowest normalized peripheral clonal expansion, particularly in CD8+ T cells. Clonal expansion of both CD4+ and CD8+ blood T cells was observed from baseline to week 6 at doses 0.1 to 3.0 mg/kg. Low levels of normalized T-cell clonal expansion were also seen in some patients who did not respond.

The sequence was collected from an adult with an advanced solid tumor such as melanoma, head and neck, liver or kidney cancer. The chain is encoded by TRBV6-1 joined to TRBJ2-7; D gene: possibly TRBD2, on 6 matching bases. The starting material was CD4+ or CD8+ T cells sorted from blood, obtained in a trial of the OX40 agonist ivuxolimab. The CDR3 protein is CASSERGGTYPYEQYF. The DNA sequence reads TGTGCCAGCAGTGAAAGGGGCGGGACCTACCCCTACGAGCAGTACTTC.